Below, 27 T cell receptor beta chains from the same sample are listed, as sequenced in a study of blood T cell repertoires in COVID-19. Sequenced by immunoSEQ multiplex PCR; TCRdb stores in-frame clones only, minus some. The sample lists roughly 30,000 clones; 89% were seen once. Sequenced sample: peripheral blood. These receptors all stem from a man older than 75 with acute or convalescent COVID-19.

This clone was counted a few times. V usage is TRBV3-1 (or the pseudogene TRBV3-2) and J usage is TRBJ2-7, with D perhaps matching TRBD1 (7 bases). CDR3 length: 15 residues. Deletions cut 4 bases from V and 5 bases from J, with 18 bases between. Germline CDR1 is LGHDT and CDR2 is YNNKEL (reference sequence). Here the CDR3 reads CASSLRTGGYHEQYF. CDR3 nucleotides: TGTGCCAGCAGCCTTCGGACAGGAGGGTACCACGAGCAGTACTTC.

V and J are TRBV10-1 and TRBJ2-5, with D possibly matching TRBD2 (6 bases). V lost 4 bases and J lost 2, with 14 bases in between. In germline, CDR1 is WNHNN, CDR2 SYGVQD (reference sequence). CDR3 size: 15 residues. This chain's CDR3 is CASSGSRRGQETQYF. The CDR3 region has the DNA TGCGCCAGCAGTGGGTCTCGGCGGGGACAAGAGACCCAGTACTTC.

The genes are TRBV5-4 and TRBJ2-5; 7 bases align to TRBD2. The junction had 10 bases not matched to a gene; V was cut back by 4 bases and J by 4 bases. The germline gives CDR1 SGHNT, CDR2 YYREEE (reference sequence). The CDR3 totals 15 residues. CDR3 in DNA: TGTGCCAGCAGCCCCCTGAGGGAGGGCCGAGAGACCCAGTACTTC. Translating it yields CASSPLREGRETQYF.

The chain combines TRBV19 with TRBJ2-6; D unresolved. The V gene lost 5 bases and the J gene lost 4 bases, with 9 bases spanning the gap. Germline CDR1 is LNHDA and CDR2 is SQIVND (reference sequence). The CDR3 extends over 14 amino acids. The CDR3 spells CASSRPEGANVLTF. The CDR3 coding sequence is TGTGCCAGTAGTCGGCCGGAGGGGGCCAACGTCCTGACTTTC. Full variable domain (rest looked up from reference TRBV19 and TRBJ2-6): DGGITQSPKYLFRKEGQNVTLSCEQNLNHDAMYWYRQDPGQGLRLIYYSQIVNDFQKGDIAEGYSVSREKKESFPLTVTSAQKNPTAFYLCASSRPEGANVLTFGAGSRLTVL.

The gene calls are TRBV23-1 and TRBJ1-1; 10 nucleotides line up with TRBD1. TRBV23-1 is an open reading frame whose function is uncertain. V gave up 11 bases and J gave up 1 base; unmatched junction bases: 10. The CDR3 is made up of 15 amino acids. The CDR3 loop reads CAVHMGTGENTEAFF. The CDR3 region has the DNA TGCGCCGTGCACATGGGGACAGGGGAGAACACTGAAGCTTTCTTT.

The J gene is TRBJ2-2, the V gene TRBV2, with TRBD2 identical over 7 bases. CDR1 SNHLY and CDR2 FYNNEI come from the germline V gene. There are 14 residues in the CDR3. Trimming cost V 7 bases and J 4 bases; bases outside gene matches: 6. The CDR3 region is CASNRLARTGELFF. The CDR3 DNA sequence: TGTGCCAGCAATCGACTAGCACGCACCGGGGAGCTGTTTTTT.

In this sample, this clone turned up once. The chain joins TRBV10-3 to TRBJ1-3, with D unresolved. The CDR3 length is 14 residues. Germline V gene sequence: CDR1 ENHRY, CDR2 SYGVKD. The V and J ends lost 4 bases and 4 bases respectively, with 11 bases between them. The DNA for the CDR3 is TGTGCCATCAGTGTCCGAGGATCCGGAAACACCATATATTTT. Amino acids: CAISVRGSGNTIYF.

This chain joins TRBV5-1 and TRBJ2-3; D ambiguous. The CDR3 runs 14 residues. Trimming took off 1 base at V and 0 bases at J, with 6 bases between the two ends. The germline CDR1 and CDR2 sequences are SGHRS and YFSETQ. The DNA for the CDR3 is TGCGCCAGCAGCTTGTCTCAGAGCACAGATACGCAGTATTTT. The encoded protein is CASSLSQSTDTQYF.

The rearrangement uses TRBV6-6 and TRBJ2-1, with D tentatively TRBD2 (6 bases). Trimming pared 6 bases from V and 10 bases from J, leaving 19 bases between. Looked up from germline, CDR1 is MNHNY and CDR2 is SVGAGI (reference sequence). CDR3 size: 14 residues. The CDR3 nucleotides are TGTGCCAGCAGCTCCGGGACTCTCTTTGGGGAGCAGTTCTTC. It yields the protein CASSSGTLFGEQFF.

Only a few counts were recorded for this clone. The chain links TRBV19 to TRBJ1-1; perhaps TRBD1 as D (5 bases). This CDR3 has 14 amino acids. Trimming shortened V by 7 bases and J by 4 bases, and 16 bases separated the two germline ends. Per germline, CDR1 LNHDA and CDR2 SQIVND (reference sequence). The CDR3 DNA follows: TGTGCCAGTATAGAGACCCCGGGGGGCACTGAAGCTTTCTTT. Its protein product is CASIETPGGTEAFF.

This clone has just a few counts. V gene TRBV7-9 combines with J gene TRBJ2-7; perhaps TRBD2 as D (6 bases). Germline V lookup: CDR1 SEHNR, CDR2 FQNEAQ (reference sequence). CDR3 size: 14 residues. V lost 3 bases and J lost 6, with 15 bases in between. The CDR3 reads CASSFTAPAGEQYF. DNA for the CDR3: TGTGCCAGCAGCTTTACGGCGCCAGCGGGCGAGCAGTACTTC.

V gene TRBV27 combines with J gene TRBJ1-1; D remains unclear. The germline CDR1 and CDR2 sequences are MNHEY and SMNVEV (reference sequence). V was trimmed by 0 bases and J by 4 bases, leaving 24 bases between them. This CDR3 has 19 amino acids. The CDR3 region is CASSLSINRRGVGVTEAFF. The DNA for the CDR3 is TGTGCCAGCAGTTTATCGATTAACCGTCGGGGAGTCGGTGTCACTGAAGCTTTCTTT.

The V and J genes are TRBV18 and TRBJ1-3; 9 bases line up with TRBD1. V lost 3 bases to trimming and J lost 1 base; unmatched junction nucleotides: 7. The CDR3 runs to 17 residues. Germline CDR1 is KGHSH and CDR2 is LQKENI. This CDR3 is CASSPGQGVSSGNTIYF. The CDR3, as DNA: TGTGCCAGCTCACCGGGACAGGGAGTCTCTTCTGGAAACACCATATATTTT. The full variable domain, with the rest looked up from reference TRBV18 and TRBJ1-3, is NAGVMQNPRHLVRRRGQEARLRCSPMKGHSHVYWYRQLPEEGLKFMVYLQKENIIDESGMPKERFSAEFPKEGPSILRIQQVVRGDSAAYFCASSPGQGVSSGNTIYFGEGSWLTVV.

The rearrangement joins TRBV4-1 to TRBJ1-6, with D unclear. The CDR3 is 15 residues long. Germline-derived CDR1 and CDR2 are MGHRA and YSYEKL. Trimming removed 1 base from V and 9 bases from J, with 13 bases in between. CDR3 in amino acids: CASSQVWAESSPLHF. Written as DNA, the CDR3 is TGCGCCAGCAGCCAAGTTTGGGCAGAAAGTTCACCCCTCCACTTT.

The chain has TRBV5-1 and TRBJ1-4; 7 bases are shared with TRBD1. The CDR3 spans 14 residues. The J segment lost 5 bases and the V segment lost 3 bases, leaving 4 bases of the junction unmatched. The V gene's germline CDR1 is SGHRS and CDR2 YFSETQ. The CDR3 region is CASSWGQKNEKLFF. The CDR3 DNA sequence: TGCGCCAGCAGCTGGGGACAGAAGAATGAAAAACTGTTTTTT.

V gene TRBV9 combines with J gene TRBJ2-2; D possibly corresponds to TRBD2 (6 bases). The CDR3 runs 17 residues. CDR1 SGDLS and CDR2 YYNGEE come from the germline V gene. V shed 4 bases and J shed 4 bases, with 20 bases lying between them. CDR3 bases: TGTGCCAGCAGCTCGGGACTTACCGATTCGGGCACCGGGGAGCTGTTTTTT. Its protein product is CASSSGLTDSGTGELFF.

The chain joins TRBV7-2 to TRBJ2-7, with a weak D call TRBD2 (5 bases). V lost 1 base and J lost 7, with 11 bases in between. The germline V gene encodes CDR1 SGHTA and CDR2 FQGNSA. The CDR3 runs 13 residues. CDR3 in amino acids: CASSLVTRDEQYF. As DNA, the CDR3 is TGTGCCAGCAGCTTAGTGACCCGGGATGAGCAGTACTTC.

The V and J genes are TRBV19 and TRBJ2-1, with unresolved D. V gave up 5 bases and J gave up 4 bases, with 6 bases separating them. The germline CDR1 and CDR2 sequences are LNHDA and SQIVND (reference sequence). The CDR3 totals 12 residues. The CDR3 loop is CASSPFYNEQFF. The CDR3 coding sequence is TGTGCCAGTAGTCCCTTTTACAATGAGCAGTTCTTC.

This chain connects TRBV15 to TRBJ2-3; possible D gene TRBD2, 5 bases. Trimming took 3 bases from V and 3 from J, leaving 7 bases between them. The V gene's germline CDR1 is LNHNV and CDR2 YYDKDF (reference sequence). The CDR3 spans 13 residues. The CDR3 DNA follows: TGTGCCACCAGCAGCCAGCGGACAGATACGCAGTATTTT. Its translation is CATSSQRTDTQYF.

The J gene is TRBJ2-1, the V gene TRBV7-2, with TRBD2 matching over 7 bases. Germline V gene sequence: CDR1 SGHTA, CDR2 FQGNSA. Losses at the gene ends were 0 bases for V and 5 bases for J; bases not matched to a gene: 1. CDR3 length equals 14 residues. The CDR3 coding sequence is TGTGCCAGCAGCTTAGCGGGAGGGGACAATGAGCAGTTCTTC. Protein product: CASSLAGGDNEQFF.

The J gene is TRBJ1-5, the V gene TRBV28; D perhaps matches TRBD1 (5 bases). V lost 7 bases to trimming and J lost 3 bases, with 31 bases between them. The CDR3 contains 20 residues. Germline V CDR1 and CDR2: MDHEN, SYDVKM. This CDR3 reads CASNPLGGRGGRVLNQPQHF. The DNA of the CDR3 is TGTGCCAGCAACCCGCTGGGTGGGAGGGGAGGTCGGGTACTCAATCAGCCCCAGCATTTT.

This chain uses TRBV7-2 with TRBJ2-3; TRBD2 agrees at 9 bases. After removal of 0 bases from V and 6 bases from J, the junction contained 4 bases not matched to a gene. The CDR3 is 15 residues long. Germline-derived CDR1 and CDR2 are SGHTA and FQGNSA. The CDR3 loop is CASSLAGTSHDTQYF. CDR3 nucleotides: TGTGCCAGCAGCTTAGCCGGGACTAGCCACGATACGCAGTATTTT. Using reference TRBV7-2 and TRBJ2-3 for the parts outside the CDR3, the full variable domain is GAGVSQSPSNKVTEKGKDVELRCDPISGHTALYWYRQSLGQGLEFLIYFQGNSAPDKSGLPSDRFSAERTGGSVSTLTIQRTQQEDSAVYLCASSLAGTSHDTQYFGPGTRLTVL.

The CDR3 DNA follows: TGTGCCAGTAGTATGGGAGCCGGGACATCAAATCAGCCCCAGCATTTT. It specifies CASSMGAGTSNQPQHF. The chain carries TRBV19 and TRBJ1-5, with D perhaps TRBD1 (6 bases). The germline CDR1 and CDR2 sequences are LNHDA and SQIVND (reference sequence). The CDR3 loop spans 16 amino acids. V shed 3 bases and J shed 4 bases, with 16 bases lying between them.

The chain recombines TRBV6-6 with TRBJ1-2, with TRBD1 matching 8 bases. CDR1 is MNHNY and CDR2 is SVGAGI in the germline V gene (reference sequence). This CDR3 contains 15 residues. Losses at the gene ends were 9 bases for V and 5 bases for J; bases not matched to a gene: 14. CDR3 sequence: CASSDPEWTGYGYTF. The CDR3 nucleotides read TGTGCCAGTTCGGACCCTGAATGGACAGGGTATGGCTACACCTTC.

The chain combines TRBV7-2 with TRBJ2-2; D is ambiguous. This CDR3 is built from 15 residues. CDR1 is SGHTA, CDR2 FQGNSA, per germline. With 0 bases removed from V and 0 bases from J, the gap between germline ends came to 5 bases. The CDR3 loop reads CASSLASANTGELFF. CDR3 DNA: TGTGCCAGCAGCTTAGCCAGCGCGAACACCGGGGAGCTGTTTTTT.

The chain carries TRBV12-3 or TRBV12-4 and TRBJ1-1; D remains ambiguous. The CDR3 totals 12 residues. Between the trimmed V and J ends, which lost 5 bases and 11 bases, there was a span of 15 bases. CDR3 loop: CASSIGPGSAFF. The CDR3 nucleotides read TGTGCCAGCAGTATCGGCCCCGGGAGCGCTTTCTTT.

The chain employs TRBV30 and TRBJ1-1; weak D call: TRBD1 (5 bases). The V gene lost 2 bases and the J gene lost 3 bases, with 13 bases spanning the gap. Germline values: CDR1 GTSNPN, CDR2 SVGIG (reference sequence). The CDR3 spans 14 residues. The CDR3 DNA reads TGTGCCTGGAGTCAGGGAGGTAGAGACACTGAAGCTTTCTTT. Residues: CAWSQGGRDTEAFF. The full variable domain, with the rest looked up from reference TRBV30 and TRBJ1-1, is SQTIHQWPATLVQPVGSPLSLECTVEGTSNPNLYWYRQAAGRGLQLLFYSVGIGQISSEVPQNLSASRPQDRQFILSSKKLLLSDSGFYLCAWSQGGRDTEAFFGQGTRLTVV.